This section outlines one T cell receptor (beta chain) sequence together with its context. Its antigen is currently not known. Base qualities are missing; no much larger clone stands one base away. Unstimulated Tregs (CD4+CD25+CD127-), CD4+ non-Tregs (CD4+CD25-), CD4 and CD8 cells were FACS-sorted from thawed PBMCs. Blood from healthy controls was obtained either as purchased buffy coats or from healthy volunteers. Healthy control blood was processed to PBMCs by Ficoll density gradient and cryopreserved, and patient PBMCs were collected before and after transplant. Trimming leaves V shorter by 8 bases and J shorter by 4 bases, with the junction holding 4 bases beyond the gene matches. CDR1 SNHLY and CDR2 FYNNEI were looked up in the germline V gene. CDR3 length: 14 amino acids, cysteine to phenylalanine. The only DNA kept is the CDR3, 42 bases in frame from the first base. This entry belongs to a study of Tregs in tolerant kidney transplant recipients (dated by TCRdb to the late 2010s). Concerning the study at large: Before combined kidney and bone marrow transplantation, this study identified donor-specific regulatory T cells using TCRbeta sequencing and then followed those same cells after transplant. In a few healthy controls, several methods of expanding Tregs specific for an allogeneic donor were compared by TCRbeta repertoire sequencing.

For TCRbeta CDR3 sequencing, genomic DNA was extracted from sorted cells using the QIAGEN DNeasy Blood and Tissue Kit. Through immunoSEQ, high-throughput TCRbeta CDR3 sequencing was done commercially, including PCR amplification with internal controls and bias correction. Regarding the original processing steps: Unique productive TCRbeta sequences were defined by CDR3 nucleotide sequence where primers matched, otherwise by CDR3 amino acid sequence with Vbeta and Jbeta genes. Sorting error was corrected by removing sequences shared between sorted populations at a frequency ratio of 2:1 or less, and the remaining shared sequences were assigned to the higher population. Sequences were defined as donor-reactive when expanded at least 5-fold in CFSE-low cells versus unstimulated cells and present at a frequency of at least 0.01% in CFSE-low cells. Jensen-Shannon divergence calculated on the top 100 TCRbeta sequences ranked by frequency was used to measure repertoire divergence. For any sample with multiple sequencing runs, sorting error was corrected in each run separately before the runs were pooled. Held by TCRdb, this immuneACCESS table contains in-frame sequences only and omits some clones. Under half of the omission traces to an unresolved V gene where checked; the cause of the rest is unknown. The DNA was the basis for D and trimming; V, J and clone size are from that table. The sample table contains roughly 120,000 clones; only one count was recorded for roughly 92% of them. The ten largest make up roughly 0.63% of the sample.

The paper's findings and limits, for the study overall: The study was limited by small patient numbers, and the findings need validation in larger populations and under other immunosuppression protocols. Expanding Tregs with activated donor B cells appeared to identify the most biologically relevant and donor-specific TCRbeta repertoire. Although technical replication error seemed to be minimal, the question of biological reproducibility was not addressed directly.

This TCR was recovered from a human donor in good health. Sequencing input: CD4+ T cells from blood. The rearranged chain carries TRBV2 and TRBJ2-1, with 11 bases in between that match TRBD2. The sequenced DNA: TGTGCCAGCCTAAGGACTAGCGGGTACAATGAGCAGTTCTTC. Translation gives CASLRTSGYNEQFF.